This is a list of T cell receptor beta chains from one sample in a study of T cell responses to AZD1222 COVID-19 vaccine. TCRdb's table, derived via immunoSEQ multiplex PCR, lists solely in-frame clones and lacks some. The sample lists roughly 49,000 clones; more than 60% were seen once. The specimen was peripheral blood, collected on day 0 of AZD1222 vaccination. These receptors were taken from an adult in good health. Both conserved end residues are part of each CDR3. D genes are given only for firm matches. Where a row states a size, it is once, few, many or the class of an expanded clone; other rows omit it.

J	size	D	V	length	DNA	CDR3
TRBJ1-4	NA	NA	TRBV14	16	TGTGCCAGCAGCCAAGATCATCGGCAGCCTAATGAAAAACTGTTTTTT	CASSQDHRQPNEKLFF
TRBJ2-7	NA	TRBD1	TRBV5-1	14	TGCGCCAGCAGCCGCAGACAGGGGGTAGGCGAGCAGTACTTC	CASSRRQGVGEQYF
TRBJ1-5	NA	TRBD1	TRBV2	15	TGTGCCAGCAGTGAGGGACAGGGAAGGTCCTTGCCCCAGCATTTT	CASSEGQGRSLPQHF
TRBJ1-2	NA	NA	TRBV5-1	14	TGCGCCAGCAGCCAGTCCACGGGGGACTATGGCTACACCTTC	CASSQSTGDYGYTF
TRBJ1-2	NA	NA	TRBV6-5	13	TGTGCCAGCAGGCTACAGGAGGACAATGGCTACACCTTC	CASRLQEDNGYTF
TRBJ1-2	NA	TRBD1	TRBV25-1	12	TGTGCCAGCAGTGAAGACAGGGCCGGCTACACCTTC	CASSEDRAGYTF
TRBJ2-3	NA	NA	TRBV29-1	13	TGCAGCGTTGATAACGGAGAGACAGATACGCAGTATTTT	CSVDNGETDTQYF
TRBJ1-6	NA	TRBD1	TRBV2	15	TGTGCCAGCAGTGAATACACAGGGGGAAATTCACCCCTCCACTTT	CASSEYTGGNSPLHF
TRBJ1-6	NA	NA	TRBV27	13	TGTGCCGCTTGGGGGAGGGGTGGTTCACCCCTCCACTTT	CAAWGRGGSPLHF
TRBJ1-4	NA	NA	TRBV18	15	TGTGCCAGCTCACCCACTTTGGACAGTAATGAAAAACTGTTTTTT	CASSPTLDSNEKLFF
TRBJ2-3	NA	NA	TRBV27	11	TGTGCCAGCGGATCGGCAGATACGCAGTATTTT	CASGSADTQYF
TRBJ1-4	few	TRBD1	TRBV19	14	TGTGCCAGTGGCCGACAGGGTCGGGCTGAAAAACTGTTTTTT	CASGRQGRAEKLFF
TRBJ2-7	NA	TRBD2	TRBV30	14	TGTGCCTGGAGCCGCGGGACTAGCCCCTACGAGCAGTACTTC	CAWSRGTSPYEQYF
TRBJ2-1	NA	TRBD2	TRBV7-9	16	TGTGCCAGCAGCGGGGTCAGCGGGAGGAATTACAATGAGCAGTTCTTC	CASSGVSGRNYNEQFF
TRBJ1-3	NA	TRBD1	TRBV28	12	TGTGCCAGCACGACAGGGAGTTACACCATATATTTT	CASTTGSYTIYF
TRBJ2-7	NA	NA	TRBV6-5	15	TGTGCCAGCAGTTACGCCCAGACCAGAACCTACGAGCAGTACTTC	CASSYAQTRTYEQYF
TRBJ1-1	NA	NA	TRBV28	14	TGTGCCTCCCGTCCAGGGGATGTAAACACTGAAGCTTTCTTT	CASRPGDVNTEAFF
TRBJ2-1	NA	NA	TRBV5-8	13	TGTGCCAGCAGCTTGTACGGCTACAATGAGCAGTTCTTC	CASSLYGYNEQFF
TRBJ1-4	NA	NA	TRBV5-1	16	TGCGCCAGCAGCTTGTCCCCCGCAGGGGCGGGAGAAAAACTGTTTTTT	CASSLSPAGAGEKLFF
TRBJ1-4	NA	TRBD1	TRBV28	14	TGTGCCAGCAGTTTCCAGGGGGGACAGACGAGGTTGATTTTT	CASSFQGGQTRLIF
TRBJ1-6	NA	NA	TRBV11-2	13	TGTGCCAGCAGCTTAGTCCCTGGGGGACCCCTCCACTTT	CASSLVPGGPLHF
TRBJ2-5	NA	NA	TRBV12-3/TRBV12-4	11	TGTGCCAGCAGTTTCCTGGAGACCCAGTACTTC	CASSFLETQYF
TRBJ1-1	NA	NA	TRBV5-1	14	TGCGCCAGCAGCTTGTGGGGGCGGAACACTGAAGCTTTCTTT	CASSLWGRNTEAFF
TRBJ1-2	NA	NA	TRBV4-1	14	TGCGCCAGCAGCCAAGATATTGATTTCTATGGCTACACCTTC	CASSQDIDFYGYTF
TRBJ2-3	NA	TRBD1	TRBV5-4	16	TGTGCCAGCAGCCGGGGGACAGGGGTTAACACAGATACGCAGTATTTT	CASSRGTGVNTDTQYF
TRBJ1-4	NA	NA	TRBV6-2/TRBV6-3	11	TGTGCCAGCAGTTACGACGGAAAACTGTTTTTT	CASSYDGKLFF
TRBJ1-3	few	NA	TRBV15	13	TGTGCCACCAGCAGAGGAACGGAAAACACCATATATTTT	CATSRGTENTIYF
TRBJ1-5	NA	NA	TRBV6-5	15	TGTGCCAGCAGTTTATCGGGGGGCAACTATCAGCCCCAGCATTTT	CASSLSGGNYQPQHF
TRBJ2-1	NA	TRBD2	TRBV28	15	TGTGCCAGTCTTAGCGTGGGGGGGTCCTACAATGAGCAGTTCTTC	CASLSVGGSYNEQFF
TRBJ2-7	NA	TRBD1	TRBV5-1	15	TGCGCCAGCAGCGGGGGACAGGGGGCTATCTACGAGCAGTACTTC	CASSGGQGAIYEQYF
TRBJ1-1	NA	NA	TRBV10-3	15	TGTGCCATCAGTGAGTCATTGGTACTGGGCACTGAAGCTTTCTTT	CAISESLVLGTEAFF
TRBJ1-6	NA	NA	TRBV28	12	TGTGCCAGTCAGGGGTCGGACTCACCCCTCCACTTT	CASQGSDSPLHF
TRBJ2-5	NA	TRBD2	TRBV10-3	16	TGTGCCGCCGGGAGGGGACTAGCGGGAGGTGCGGAGACCCAGTACTTC	CAAGRGLAGGAETQYF
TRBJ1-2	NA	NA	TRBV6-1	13	TGTGCCAGCAGTGAGGACGGGATCTATGGCTACACCTTC	CASSEDGIYGYTF
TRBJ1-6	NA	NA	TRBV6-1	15	TGTGCCAGCAGTGAAGGACCGTCCTATAATTCACCCCTCCACTTT	CASSEGPSYNSPLHF
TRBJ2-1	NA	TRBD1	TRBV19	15	TGTGCCAGTAGTATAGGGCGGGACAGGGCCCATGAGCAGTTCTTC	CASSIGRDRAHEQFF
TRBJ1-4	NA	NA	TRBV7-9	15	TGTGCCAGCAGCTTAGCCCGGGGAATCGGTGAAAAACTGTTTTTT	CASSLARGIGEKLFF
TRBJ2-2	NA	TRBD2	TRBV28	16	TGTGCCAGCAGTTTGATTATAGCGGGGAACACCGGGGAGCTGTTTTTT	CASSLIIAGNTGELFF
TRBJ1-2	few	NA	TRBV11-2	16	TGTGCCAGCAGCTTAGATCCTCTTAGGGGAAACTATGGCTACACCTTC	CASSLDPLRGNYGYTF
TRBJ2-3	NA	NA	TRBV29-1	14	TGCAGCGTTGAAGGTACGGGAATAACAGATACGCAGTATTTT	CSVEGTGITDTQYF
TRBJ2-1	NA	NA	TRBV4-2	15	TGTGCCAGCAGCCAAGAAATGACCAGGAGAGATGAGCAGTTCTTC	CASSQEMTRRDEQFF
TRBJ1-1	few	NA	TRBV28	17	TGTGCCAGCAGTTCGAAAATTGATTACAGGGAAGGCACTGAAGCTTTCTTT	CASSSKIDYREGTEAFF
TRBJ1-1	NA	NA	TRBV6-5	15	TGTGCCAGCAGTCACCCATCTCCGAGGAACCCTGAAGCTTTCTTT	CASSHPSPRNPEAFF
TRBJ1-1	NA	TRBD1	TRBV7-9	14	TGTGCCAGCAGCGCTACAGGGGCGCGCACTGAAGCTTTCTTT	CASSATGARTEAFF
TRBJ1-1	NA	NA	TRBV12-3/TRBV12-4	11	TGTGCCAGCAGTTTTAACACTGAAGCTTTCTTT	CASSFNTEAFF
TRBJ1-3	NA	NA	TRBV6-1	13	TGTGCCAGCAGTTTGACGGGAGGAAACACCATATATTTT	CASSLTGGNTIYF
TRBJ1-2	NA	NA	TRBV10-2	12	TGCGCCAGCAGGACAGGCCCGAGTGGCTACACCTTC	CASRTGPSGYTF
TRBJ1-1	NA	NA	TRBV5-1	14	TGCGCCAGCAGCTTGGAGTGGGGGCACACTGAAGCTTTCTTT	CASSLEWGHTEAFF
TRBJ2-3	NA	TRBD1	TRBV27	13	TGTGCCAGCAGTCCGGGGACAGGTAATACGCAGTATTTT	CASSPGTGNTQYF
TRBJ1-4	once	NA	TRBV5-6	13	TGTGCCAGCAGCTTGTGGGGGAGTGAAAAACTGTTTTTT	CASSLWGSEKLFF
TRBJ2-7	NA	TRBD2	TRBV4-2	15	TGTGCCAGCAGTCGCGACGGGACTAGCGTACAAGAGTCGTACTTC	CASSRDGTSVQESYF
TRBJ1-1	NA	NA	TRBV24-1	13	TGTGCCACCAGTGACCTCCGAGGTTCTGAAGCTTTCTTT	CATSDLRGSEAFF
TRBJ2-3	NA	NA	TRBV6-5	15	TGTGCCAGCAGTTACAGCGGGCAGGGAGCAGATACGCAGTATTTT	CASSYSGQGADTQYF
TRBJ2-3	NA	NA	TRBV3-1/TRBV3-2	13	TGTGCCAGCAGCCAATCAGGTGGGGATACGCAGTATTTT	CASSQSGGDTQYF
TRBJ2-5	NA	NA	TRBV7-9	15	TGTGCCAGCAGCCTTCCGGCGGGTTTCGGAGAGACCCAGTACTTC	CASSLPAGFGETQYF
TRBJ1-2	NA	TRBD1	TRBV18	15	TGTGCCAGCTCACCGTCCGCAATTACAGGGGATGGCTACACCTTC	CASSPSAITGDGYTF
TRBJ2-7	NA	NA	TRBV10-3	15	TGTGCCATCAGTGAAAGGGGGGACATCTCCTACGAGCAGTACTTC	CAISERGDISYEQYF